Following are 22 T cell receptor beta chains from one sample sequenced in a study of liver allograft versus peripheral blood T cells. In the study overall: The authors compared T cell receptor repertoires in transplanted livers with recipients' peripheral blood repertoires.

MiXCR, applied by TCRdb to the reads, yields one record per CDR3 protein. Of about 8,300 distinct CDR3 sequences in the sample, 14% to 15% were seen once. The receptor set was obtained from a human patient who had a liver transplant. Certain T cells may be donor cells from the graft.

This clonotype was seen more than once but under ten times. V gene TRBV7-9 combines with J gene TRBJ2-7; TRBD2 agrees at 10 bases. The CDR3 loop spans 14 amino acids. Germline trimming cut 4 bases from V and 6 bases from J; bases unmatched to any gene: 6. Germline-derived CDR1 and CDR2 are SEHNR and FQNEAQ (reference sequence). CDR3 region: CASSSSGRAGEQYF. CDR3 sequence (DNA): TGTGCCAGCAGCTCGAGCGGGAGGGCCGGCGAGCAGTACTTC.

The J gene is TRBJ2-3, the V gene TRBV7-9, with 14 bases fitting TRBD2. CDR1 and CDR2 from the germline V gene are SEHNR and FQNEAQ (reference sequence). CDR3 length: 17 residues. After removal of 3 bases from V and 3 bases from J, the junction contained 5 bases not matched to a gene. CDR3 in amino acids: CASSFGTSGRKTDTQYF. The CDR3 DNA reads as TGTGCCAGCAGCTTTGGGACTAGCGGGAGAAAGACAGATACGCAGTATTTT.

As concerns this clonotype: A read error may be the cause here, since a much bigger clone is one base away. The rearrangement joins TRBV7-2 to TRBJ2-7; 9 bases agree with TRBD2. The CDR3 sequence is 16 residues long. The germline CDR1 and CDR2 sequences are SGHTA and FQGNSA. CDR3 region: CASSLGASGTYHEQYF. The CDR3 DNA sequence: TGTGCCAGCAGTTTAGGGGCTAGCGGGACCTACCACGAGCAGTACTTC.

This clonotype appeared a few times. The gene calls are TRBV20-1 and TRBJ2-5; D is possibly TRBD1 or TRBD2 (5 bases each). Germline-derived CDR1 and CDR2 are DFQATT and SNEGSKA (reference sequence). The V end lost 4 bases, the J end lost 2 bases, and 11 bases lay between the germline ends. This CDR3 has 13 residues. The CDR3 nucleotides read TGCAGTGCTACCGGGACGGTACAAGAGACCCAGTACTTC. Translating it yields CSATGTVQETQYF.

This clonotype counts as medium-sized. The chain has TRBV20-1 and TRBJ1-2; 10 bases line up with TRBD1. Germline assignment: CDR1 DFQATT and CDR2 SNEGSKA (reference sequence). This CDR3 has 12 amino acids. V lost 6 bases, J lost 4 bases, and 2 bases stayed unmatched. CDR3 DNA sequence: TGCAGTGCAAGGACAGGGGGCTATGGCTACACCTTC. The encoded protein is CSARTGGYGYTF.

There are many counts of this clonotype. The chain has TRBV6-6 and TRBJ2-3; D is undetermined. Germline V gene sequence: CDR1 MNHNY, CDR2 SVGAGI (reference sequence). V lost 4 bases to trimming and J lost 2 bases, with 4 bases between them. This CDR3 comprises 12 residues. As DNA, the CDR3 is TGTGCCAGCAGTTCCTACACAGATACGCAGTATTTT. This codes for CASSSYTDTQYF.

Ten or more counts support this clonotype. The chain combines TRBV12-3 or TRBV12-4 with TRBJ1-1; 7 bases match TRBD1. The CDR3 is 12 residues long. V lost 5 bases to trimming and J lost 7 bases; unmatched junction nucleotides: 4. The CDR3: CASSGYRGEAFF. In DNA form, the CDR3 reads TGTGCCAGCAGTGGCTACAGGGGTGAAGCTTTCTTT.

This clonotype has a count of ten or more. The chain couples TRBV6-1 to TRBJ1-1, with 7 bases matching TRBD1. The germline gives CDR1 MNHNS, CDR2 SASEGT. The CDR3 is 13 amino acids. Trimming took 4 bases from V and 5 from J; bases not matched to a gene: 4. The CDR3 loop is CASSATGETEAFF. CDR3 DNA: TGTGCCAGCAGTGCTACAGGGGAAACTGAAGCTTTCTTT.

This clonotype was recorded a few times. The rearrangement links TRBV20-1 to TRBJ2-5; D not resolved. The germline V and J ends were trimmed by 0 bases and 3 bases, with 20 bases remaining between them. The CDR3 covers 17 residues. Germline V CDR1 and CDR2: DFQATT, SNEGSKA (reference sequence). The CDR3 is CSARDPPLRIVEETQYF. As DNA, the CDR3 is TGCAGTGCTAGAGATCCTCCACTGCGGATTGTAGAAGAGACCCAGTACTTC.

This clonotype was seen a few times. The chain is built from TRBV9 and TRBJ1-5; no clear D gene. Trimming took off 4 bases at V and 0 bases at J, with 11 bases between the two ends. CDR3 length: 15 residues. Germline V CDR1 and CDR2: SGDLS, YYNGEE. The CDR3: CASSLDGYSNQPQHF. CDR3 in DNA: TGTGCCAGCAGCTTGGACGGTTATAGCAATCAGCCCCAGCATTTT.

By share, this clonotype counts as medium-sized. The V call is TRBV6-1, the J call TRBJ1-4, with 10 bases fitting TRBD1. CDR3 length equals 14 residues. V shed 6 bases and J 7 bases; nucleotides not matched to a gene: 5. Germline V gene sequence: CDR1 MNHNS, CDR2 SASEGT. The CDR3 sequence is CASRTRTGGEKLFF. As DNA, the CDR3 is TGTGCCAGCAGGACAAGGACAGGGGGTGAAAAACTGTTTTTT.

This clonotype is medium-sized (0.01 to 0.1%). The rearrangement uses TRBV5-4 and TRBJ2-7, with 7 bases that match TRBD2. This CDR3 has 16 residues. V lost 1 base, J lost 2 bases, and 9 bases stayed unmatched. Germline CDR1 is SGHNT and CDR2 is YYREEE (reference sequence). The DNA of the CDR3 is TGTGCCAGCAGCTTGACCGGACTAGTGGCCCCCTACGAGCAGTACTTC. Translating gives CASSLTGLVAPYEQYF.

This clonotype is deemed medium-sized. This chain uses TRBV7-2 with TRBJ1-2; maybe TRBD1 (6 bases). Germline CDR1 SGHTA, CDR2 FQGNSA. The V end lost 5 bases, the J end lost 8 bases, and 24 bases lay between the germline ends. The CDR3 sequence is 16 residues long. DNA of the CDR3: TGTGCCAGCAGCACGACAGGAGCTAATATTGGTGGGGGCTACACCTTC. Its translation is CASSTTGANIGGGYTF. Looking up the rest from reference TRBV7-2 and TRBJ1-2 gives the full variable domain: GAGVSQSPSNKVTEKGKDVELRCDPISGHTALYWYRQSLGQGLEFLIYFQGNSAPDKSGLPSDRFSAERTGGSVSTLTIQRTQQEDSAVYLCASSTTGANIGGGYTFGSGTRLTVV.

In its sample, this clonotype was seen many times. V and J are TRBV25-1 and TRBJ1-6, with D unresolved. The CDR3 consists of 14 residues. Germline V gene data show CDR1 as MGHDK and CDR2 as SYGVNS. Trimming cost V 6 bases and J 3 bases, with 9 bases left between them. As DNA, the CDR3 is TGTGCCAGCAGCCTCGCAGTCTATAATTCACCCCTCCACTTT. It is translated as CASSLAVYNSPLHF.

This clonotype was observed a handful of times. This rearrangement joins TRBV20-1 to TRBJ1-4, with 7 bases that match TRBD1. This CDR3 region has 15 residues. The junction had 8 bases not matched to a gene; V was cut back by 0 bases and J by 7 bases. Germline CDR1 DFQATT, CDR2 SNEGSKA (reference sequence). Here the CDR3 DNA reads TGCAGTGCTAGAGACCGACAGGGTTTATTTGAAAAACTGTTTTTT. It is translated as CSARDRQGLFEKLFF.

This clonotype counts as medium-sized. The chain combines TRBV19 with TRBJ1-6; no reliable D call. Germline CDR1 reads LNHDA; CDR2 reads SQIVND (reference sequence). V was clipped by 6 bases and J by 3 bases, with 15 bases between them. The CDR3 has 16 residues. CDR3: CASRPSGVFYNSPLHF. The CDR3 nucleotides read TGTGCCAGTAGGCCATCAGGTGTTTTCTATAATTCACCCCTCCACTTT. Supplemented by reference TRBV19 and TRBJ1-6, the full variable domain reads DGGITQSPKYLFRKEGQNVTLSCEQNLNHDAMYWYRQDPGQGLRLIYYSQIVNDFQKGDIAEGYSVSREKKESFPLTVTSAQKNPTAFYLCASRPSGVFYNSPLHFGNGTRLTVT.

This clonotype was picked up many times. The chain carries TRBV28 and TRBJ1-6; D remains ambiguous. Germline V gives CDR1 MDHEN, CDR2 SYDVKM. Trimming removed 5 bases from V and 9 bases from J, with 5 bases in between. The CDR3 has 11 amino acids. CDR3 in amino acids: CASSGISPLHF. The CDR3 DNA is TGTGCCAGCAGTGGGATTTCACCCCTCCACTTT.

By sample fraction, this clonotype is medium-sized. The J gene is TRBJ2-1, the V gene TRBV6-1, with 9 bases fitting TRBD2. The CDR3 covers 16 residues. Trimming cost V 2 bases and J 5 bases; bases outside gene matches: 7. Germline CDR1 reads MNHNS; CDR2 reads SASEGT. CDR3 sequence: CASSEFRAGGHNEQFF. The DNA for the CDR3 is TGTGCCAGCAGTGAATTCCGAGCGGGAGGCCACAATGAGCAGTTCTTC.

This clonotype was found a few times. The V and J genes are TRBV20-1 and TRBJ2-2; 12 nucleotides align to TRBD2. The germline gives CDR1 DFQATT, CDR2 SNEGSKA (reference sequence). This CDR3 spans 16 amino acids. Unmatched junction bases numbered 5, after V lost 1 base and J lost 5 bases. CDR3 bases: TGCAGTGCTAGAGGACTAGCGGGAGACGGGACCGGGGAGCTGTTTTTT. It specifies CSARGLAGDGTGELFF.

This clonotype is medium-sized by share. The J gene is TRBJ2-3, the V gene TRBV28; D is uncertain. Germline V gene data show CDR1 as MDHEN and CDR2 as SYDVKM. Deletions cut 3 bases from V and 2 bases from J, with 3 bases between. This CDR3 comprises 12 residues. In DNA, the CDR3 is TGTGCCAGCAGTTTGTCCACAGATACGCAGTATTTT. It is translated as CASSLSTDTQYF.

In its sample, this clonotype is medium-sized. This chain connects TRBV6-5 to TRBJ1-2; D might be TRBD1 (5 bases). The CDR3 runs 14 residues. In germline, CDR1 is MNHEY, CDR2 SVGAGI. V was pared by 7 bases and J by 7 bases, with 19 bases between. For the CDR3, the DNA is TGTGCCAGCAATCCTCGGGGCGTTTCTATTGGCTACACCTTC. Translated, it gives CASNPRGVSIGYTF.

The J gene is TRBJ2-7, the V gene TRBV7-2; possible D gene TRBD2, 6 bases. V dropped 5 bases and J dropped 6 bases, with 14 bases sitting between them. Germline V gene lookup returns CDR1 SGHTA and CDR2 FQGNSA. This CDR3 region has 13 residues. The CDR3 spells CASSPGARGEQYF. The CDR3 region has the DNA TGTGCCAGCAGCCCGGGAGCAAGGGGCGAGCAGTACTTC. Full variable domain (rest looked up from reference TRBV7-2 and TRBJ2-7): GAGVSQSPSNKVTEKGKDVELRCDPISGHTALYWYRQSLGQGLEFLIYFQGNSAPDKSGLPSDRFSAERTGGSVSTLTIQRTQQEDSAVYLCASSPGARGEQYFGPGTRLTVT.